The 10 T cell receptor beta chains below come from one sample, sequenced in a study of human T cells and chemical hapten exposure. TCRdb re-derived calls from the RACE reads in MiXCR, one entry per CDR3 protein. The data contain tens of thousands of distinct CDR3 sequences, about 10% of them seen just once; the ten biggest clones take up less than 2.5%. As to time point: patch test 1, 2 weeks after DPC sensitization. Treatment given: therapeutic diphenylcyclopropenone sensitization with weekly scalp DPC. Sequenced material: whole blood, taken in connection with sensitization to the hapten diphenylcyclopropenone (DPC). The source of these receptors is a man between 35 and 55 years old with alopecia areata. Some clones in this sample may be carry-over from other donors' samples.

CDR3 sequence (DNA): TGCAGTGCTAGAGATTCGCCAGGGGGCAATCAGCCCCAGCATTTT. Its translation: CSARDSPGGNQPQHF. V usage is TRBV20-1 and J usage is TRBJ1-5, with D perhaps matching TRBD1 (6 bases). V lost 0 bases to trimming and J lost 2 bases, with 11 bases between them. Germline CDR1 is DFQATT and CDR2 is SNEGSKA (reference sequence). CDR3 length equals 15 residues.

This clonotype was seen only a few times. This sequence joins TRBV20-1 and TRBJ2-3, with a tentative D call TRBD2 (6 bases). The V end was cut by 0 bases, the J end by 4 bases, with 14 bases between. CDR1 is DFQATT, CDR2 SNEGSKA, per germline (reference sequence). The CDR3 has 15 residues. The CDR3 bases are TGCAGTGCTAGAGATCACGGGGGAACGGCAGATACGCAGTATTTT. Protein product: CSARDHGGTADTQYF.

Points on this clonotype: One end of the junction fails to match germline, which may point to a read error. This chain connects TRBV12-3 or TRBV12-4 to TRBJ2-1; no definite D call. CDR3 length: 11 amino acids. CDR3 DNA sequence: TGTGCCAGCAGTTCCCGCATAGGAGCGCTCTTC. Protein: CASSSRIGALF.

The chain joins TRBV6-6 to TRBJ1-5; TRBD1 matches at 7 bases. Trimming removed 7 bases from V and 6 bases from J; junction bases left unmatched: 6. The germline CDR1 and CDR2 sequences are MNHNY and SVGAGI (reference sequence). The CDR3 contains 13 residues. As DNA, the CDR3 is TGTGCCAGCACCATAACAGGGGCTCAGCCCCAGCATTTT. As protein: CASTITGAQPQHF.

V gene TRBV12-3 or TRBV12-4 combines with J gene TRBJ1-1, with TRBD1 as a possible D gene (5 bases). CDR3 size: 13 residues. V lost 6 bases and J lost 0, with 8 bases in between. The CDR3 region is CASRARVNTEAFF. The CDR3 coding sequence is TGTGCCAGCAGGGCCAGGGTGAACACTGAAGCTTTCTTT.

V and J are TRBV5-1 and TRBJ2-5; possibly TRBD1 for D (6 bases). Germline-derived CDR1 and CDR2 are SGHRS and YFSETQ. Trimming removed 3 bases at V and 5 bases at J, with 14 bases between. This CDR3 is 14 amino acids long. DNA of the CDR3: TGCGCCAGCAGCTCACAGGGCTCGGAGGAGACCCAGTACTTC. The encoded protein is CASSSQGSEETQYF.

This clonotype was seen ten or more times. The chain employs TRBV4-3 and TRBJ1-4; the D gene is possibly TRBD1 (6 bases). Germline assignment: CDR1 LGHNA and CDR2 YSLEER. This CDR3 region has 16 residues. V lost 1 base, J lost 4 bases, and 13 bases lay in between. CDR3 nucleotide sequence: TGCGCCAGCAGCCAAGGGCCCGGACAGAATAATGAAAAACTGTTTTTT. This codes for CASSQGPGQNNEKLFF.

The J gene is TRBJ1-1, the V gene TRBV6-2 or TRBV6-3; D ambiguous. The CDR3 consists of 13 residues. V dropped 7 bases and J dropped 4 bases, with 13 bases sitting between them. The germline gives CDR1 MNHEY, CDR2 SVGEGT. For the CDR3, the DNA is TGTGCCAGCACTACTCCCCCGGGCACTGAAGCTTTCTTT. Its translation: CASTTPPGTEAFF.

This clonotype was seen a few times. This chain uses TRBV10-3 with TRBJ2-7; 8 nucleotides line up with TRBD2. The V segment lost 3 bases and the J segment 7 bases; nucleotides outside the gene matches: 14. The germline gives CDR1 ENHRY, CDR2 SYGVKD. This CDR3 region has 16 residues. The CDR3 DNA reads TGTGCCATCAGTGATGGCGGGAGGCACGGCGGGAGTGAGCAGTACGTC. This encodes CAISDGGRHGGSEQYV.

The V call is TRBV4-1, the J call TRBJ2-1; 9 bases fit TRBD2. Germline CDR1 reads MGHRA; CDR2 reads YSYEKL. CDR3 length: 16 amino acids. The junction had 5 bases not matched to a gene; V was cut back by 0 bases and J by 5 bases. CDR3 DNA: TGCGCCAGCAGCCAAGAGGCGGGAGGGAGAAACAATGAGCAGTTCTTC. Protein sequence: CASSQEAGGRNNEQFF.